This T cell receptor (beta chain) is drawn from a study of blood T cell repertoires in COVID-19. The overall study: Donors in the United States, Italy and Spain gave samples during acute or convalescent COVID-19. T cells, B-cell-depleted T cells, or PBMCs provided the cDNA or gDNA that served as material.

Germline loops: CDR1 MDHEN, CDR2 SYDVKM. This CDR3 is 14 amino acids long. V dropped 4 bases and J dropped 10 bases, with 14 bases sitting between them. In the study's own analysis: Estimation of nucleated cell counts relied on the amplification of reference gene primers. Using immunoSEQ multiplex PCR, the repertoire was profiled, and TCRdb retains in-frame clones only, with some absent. The V and J calls and clone size were taken over from that table, and D and trimming were inferred from the DNA. The sample includes around 100,000 clones, around 84% seen only once; the top ten take 2.1%. The receptor was derived from a human donor in a cohort sampled during active COVID-19. Input material: peripheral blood. The rearrangement links TRBV28 to TRBJ1-6; tentative D call: TRBD1 (5 bases). The CDR3 protein is CASSSVQGRSPLHF. The CDR3 DNA reads as TGTGCCAGCAGTTCGGTTCAGGGTAGATCACCCCTCCACTTT.